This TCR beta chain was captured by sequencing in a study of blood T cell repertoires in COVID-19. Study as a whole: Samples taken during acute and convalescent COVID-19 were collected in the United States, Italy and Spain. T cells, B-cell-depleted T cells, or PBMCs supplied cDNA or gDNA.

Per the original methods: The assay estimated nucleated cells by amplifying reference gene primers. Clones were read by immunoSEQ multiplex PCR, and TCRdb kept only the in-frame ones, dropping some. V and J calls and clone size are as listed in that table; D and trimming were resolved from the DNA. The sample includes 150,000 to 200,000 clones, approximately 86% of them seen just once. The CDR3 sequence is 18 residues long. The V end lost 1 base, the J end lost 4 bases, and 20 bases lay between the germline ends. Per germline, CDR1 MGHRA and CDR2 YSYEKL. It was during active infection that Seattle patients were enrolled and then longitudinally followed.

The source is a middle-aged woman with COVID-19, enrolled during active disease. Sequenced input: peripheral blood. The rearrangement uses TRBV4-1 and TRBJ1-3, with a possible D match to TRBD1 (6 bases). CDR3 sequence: CASSQGRDTSTGGNTIYF. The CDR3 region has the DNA TGCGCCAGCAGCCAAGGCCGGGACACCTCAACGGGGGGAAACACCATATATTTT.